The clone carrying this T cell receptor beta chain was counted only a few times. Its antigen is not identified. V lost 4 bases, J lost 0 bases, and 8 bases stayed unmatched. Germline CDR1 LGHNA, CDR2 YSLEER. This CDR3 comprises 17 residues. This sample was taken from a study of beta chain features in type 1 diabetes. The isolated RNA, all of it, was reverse transcribed, so expressed TCRB transcripts were what got sequenced. Repertoires were generated with immunoSEQ multiplex PCR, while TCRdb's copy carries only in-frame clones and drops some. The table has around 140,000 clones, approximately 10% seen once. Study observations and caveats: TCRB CDR3 length was moderately but significantly reduced in all four CD4+ subsets of Type 1 diabetes patients.

The rearrangement uses TRBV4-3 and TRBJ2-3; 9 nucleotides align to TRBD2. The sample was central memory CD4+ T cells from blood. This TCR was sampled from a man in his thirties or forties with type 1 diabetes. The CDR3 region has the DNA TGCGCCAGCAGCCCATTCACGAGCGGGGGGAGCACAGATACGCAGTATTTT. Translating it yields CASSPFTSGGSTDTQYF.